The present entry profiles one TCR beta chain with its context. Its antigen is currently unknown. These data are taken from a study of shared clonotypes between healthy human individuals. Findings of the study overall: The genetic and exposure-history diversity represented was limited by few donors.

This CDR3 has 15 residues. Trimming removed 1 base from V and 4 bases from J; junction bases left unmatched: 2. The V gene's germline CDR1 is SNHLY and CDR2 FYNNEI. Deep-level settings were used for running the assay. Splitting of each subset's genomic DNA was done evenly across several immunoSEQ plates. The protocol was immunoSEQ multiplex PCR, while the TCRdb copy is restricted to in-frame clones and leaves out a portion. The sample includes 600,000 to 750,000 clones, 72% of them seen just once. The J gene is TRBJ2-2, the V gene TRBV2; 8 nucleotides line up with TRBD2. The source material was memory CD4+ T cells sorted from blood. Regarding subset: CD45RA-negative fraction. The sequence was collected from a woman aged 25 to 39 in good health. CDR3 sequence: CASSEGLASTGELFF. The CDR3 bases are TGTGCCAGCAGTGAAGGACTAGCGAGCACCGGGGAGCTGTTTTTT.